Each of the 6 T cell receptor beta chains below was sequenced from the same sample in a study of T-cell reconstitution after alpha-beta-depleted transplantation in children. Preparation of the TCRbeta library involved a method that used unique molecular identifiers. Each CDR3 protein is one row after TCRdb ran MiXCR on the PCR reads. Altogether approximately 270,000 distinct CDR3 sequences are present, around 9.6% being singletons, with the ten largest covering roughly 9.1%. Sequencing was performed on PBMCs from the stem cell graft donor, taken from the stem cell graft. These receptor sequences come from a human donor who donated a stem cell graft to a child with SCID.

This clonotype came up a few times. The CDR3 is CASSRDRSPSNEQFF. CDR3 bases: TGTGCCAGCAGCCGGGACAGATCCCCCAGCAATGAGCAGTTCTTC. The chain carries TRBV11-1 and TRBJ2-1, with 7 bases fitting TRBD1. From germline, CDR1 is SGHAT and CDR2 FQDESV (reference sequence). The CDR3 is made up of 15 amino acids. V trimming: 5 bases; J trimming: 6 bases; junction bases outside the gene matches: 10.

This clonotype has a count of ten or more. This chain links TRBV5-6 with TRBJ1-5; 7 bases align to TRBD1. This CDR3 has 16 amino acids. CDR1 is SGHDT and CDR2 is YYEEEE in the germline V gene. Germline trimming cut 2 bases from V and 0 bases from J; bases unmatched to any gene: 5. CDR3 DNA sequence: TGTGCCAGCAGCTTAGCCGGGACAGTTAGCAATCAGCCCCAGCATTTT. Translated: CASSLAGTVSNQPQHF.

The chain uses TRBV5-1 and TRBJ2-2; D unclear. Germline loops: CDR1 SGHRS, CDR2 YFSETQ. The CDR3 is 15 residues long. V gave up 1 base and J gave up 0 bases, with 7 bases separating them. Here the CDR3 DNA reads TGCGCCAGCAGCTTGTCCAGTCCGAACACCGGGGAGCTGTTTTTT. Amino acid sequence: CASSLSSPNTGELFF.

The chain joins TRBV2 to TRBJ2-2; 11 bases align to TRBD2. The germline CDR1 and CDR2 sequences are SNHLY and FYNNEI. This CDR3 has 16 amino acids. V was pared by 3 bases and J by 4 bases, with 4 bases of the junction left unmatched. Written as DNA, the CDR3 is TGTGCCAGCAGTGAGAGACTAGCGGGGATCACCGGGGAGCTGTTTTTT. It codes for CASSERLAGITGELFF.

V and J are TRBV7-6 and TRBJ2-5; the match to TRBD2 covers 14 bases. The CDR3 has 16 amino acids. Germline V lookup: CDR1 SGHVS, CDR2 FNYEAQ. V was pared by 6 bases and J by 3 bases, with 6 bases of the junction left unmatched. The CDR3 DNA is TGTGCCAGCAGTCCTGGACTAGCGGGAGGAAAAGAGACCCAGTACTTC. It yields the protein CASSPGLAGGKETQYF.

The rearrangement joins TRBV20-1 to TRBJ2-7; TRBD2 matches at 7 bases. This CDR3 is built from 14 residues. V lost 0 bases to trimming and J lost 7 bases; unmatched junction nucleotides: 9. CDR1 is DFQATT and CDR2 is SNEGSKA in the germline V gene (reference sequence). CDR3: CSARDRGGVEEQYF. The DNA for the CDR3 is TGCAGTGCTAGAGATCGCGGGGGAGTGGAGGAGCAGTACTTC.